Sequencing of this T cell receptor beta chain was carried out in a study of CD8 T cells in Susac syndrome. As for this clonotype: As yet, its antigen is unknown.

Reverse transcription of roughly 0.5 to 1 ug RNA used random hexamers. TCRdb re-analysed the immunoSEQ multiplex PCR reads in MiXCR, keeping a single row per CDR3 protein. The sample includes some 26,000 distinct CDR3 sequences, 90% to 95% of them seen just once. V shed 1 base and J 5 bases; nucleotides not matched to a gene: 5. In germline, CDR1 is SGHAT, CDR2 FQNNGV. The CDR3 sequence is 14 residues long. Overall study findings and caveats: Individuals included in the TCR sequencing and HLA analysis were acknowledged by the study to be relatively few in number.

The chain is built from TRBV11-2 and TRBJ2-7; 7 bases agree with TRBD1. Source material: CD8+ T cells from PBMCs. The receptor was derived from a human donor in good health. CDR3 sequence reads: CASSLGGGRDEQYF. CDR3 nucleotide sequence: TGTGCCAGCAGCTTAGGAGGGGGCCGCGACGAGCAGTACTTC.